This T cell receptor (beta chain) appears in the sequencing data of a study of CD8+ T cells in alopecia areata. Reverse transcribed after extraction, RNA yielded cDNA as the sequencing template. Clones were read by immunoSEQ multiplex PCR, and TCRdb kept only the in-frame ones, dropping some. The table lists 250,000 to 300,000 clones, about three fifths of them singletons. As for treatment: oral pan-JAK inhibitor, 5-10 mg twice daily. This CDR3 spans 13 amino acids. Germline CDR1 is SQVTM and CDR2 is ANQGSEA. V trimming: 2 bases; J trimming: 3 bases; junction bases outside the gene matches: 3. This clone showed up just once.

The genes are TRBV29-1 and TRBJ1-1; 7 nucleotides align to TRBD1. The sequenced sample was CD4+ T cells sorted from blood, obtained at week 24, from a patient treated with tofacitinib. This clonotype originated in a human donor with alopecia areata. CDR3 protein: CSVERGQDTEAFF. CDR3 coding DNA: TGCAGCGTTGAAAGGGGGCAGGACACTGAAGCTTTCTTT. Based on the CDR3 plus reference TRBV29-1 and TRBJ1-1, the full variable domain is SAVISQKPSRDICQRGTSLTIQCQVDSQVTMMFWYRQQPGQSLTLIATANQGSEATYESGFVIDKFPISRPNLTFSTLTVSNMSPEDSSIYLCSVERGQDTEAFFGQGTRLTVV.